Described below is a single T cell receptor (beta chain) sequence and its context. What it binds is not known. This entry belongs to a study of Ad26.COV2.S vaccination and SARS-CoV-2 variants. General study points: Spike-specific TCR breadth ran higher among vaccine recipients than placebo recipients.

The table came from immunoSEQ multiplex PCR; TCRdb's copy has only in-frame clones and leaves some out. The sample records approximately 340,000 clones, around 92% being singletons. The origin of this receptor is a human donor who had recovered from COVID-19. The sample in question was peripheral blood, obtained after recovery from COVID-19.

CDR3 bases: TGTGCCAGCAGCCAAGATACTGGGGCCAACGTCCTGACTTTC. Its translation is CASSQDTGANVLTF. The chain uses TRBV3-1 (or the pseudogene TRBV3-2) and TRBJ2-6; D uncertain. Germline V gives CDR1 LGHDT, CDR2 YNNKEL (reference sequence). Trimming stripped 0 bases from V and 2 bases from J, with 2 bases between. This CDR3 region has 14 residues.